This section outlines one TCR beta chain sequence together with its context. The target antigen is unknown. The germline gene is not matched at one end of the junction; a read error may be the cause. The sample belongs to a study of ipilimumab plus nivolumab after autologous stem cell transplantation. Study context: A median of 8 nivolumab and about five ipilimumab doses were given.

Using immunoSEQ multiplex PCR, the repertoire was profiled, and TCRdb retains in-frame clones only, with some absent. The data contain fewer than 15,000 clones, 60% to 75% of them singletons. Starting 14 to 28 days after autologous transplant, ipilimumab 1 mg/kg was given. Dosing: nivolumab 3 mg/kg IV, weeks 1, 4, 7, 10, then every two weeks to week 26. Per germline, CDR1 MDHEN and CDR2 SYDVKM. This CDR3 has 11 residues. General study points: Authors suggest TCR repertoire, Treg phenotype and gut microbiota support further study.

The chain combines TRBV28 with TRBJ2-7, with 8 nucleotides matching TRBD1. Source: PBMCs, taken in a trial of ipilimumab plus nivolumab as post-transplant consolidation. The receptor was isolated from a male donor with primary mediastinal lymphoma. The CDR3: CASSSTRDRKF. The DNA for the CDR3 is TGTGCCAGCAGCTCCACCCGGGACAGGAAATTC.